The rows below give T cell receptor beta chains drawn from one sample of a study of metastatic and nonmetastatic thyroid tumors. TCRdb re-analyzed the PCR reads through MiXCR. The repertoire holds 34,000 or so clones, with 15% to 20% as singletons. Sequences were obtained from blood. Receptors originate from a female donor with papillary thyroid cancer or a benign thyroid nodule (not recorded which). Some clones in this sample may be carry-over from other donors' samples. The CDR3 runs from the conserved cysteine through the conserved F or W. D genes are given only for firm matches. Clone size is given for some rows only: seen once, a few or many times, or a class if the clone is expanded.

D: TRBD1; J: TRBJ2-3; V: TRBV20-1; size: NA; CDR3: CSAPGQLTDTQYF; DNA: TGCAGTGCCCCGGGACAGCTCACAGATACGCAGTATTTT
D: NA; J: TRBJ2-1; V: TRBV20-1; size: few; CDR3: CSAPDAAYNEQFF; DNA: TGCAGTGCACCCGATGCGGCCTACAATGAGCAGTTCTTC
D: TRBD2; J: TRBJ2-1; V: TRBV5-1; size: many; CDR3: CASSLTSASSYNEQFF; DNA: TGCGCCAGCAGCTTGACTAGCGCTAGCTCCTACAATGAGCAGTTCTTC
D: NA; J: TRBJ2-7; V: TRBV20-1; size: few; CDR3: CSAPKTAYEQYF; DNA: TGCAGTGCTCCAAAGACAGCCTACGAGCAGTACTTC
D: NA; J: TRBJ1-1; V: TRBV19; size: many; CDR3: CASSPGPVNTEAFF; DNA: TGTGCCAGTAGCCCCGGACCTGTGAACACTGAAGCTTTCTTT
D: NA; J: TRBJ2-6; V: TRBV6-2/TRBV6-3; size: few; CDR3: CASSPQGSGANVLTF; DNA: TGTGCCAGCTCACCTCAGGGCTCTGGGGCCAACGTCCTGACTTTC
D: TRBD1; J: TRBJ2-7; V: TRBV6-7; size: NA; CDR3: CAVRDSEFKTYEQYF; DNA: TGTGCCGTCCGGGACAGCGAGTTTAAAACCTACGAGCAGTACTTC
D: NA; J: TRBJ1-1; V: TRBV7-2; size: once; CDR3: CASSLKADIEAFF; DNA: TGTGCCAGCAGCTTAAAGGCGGATATTGAAGCTTTCTTT
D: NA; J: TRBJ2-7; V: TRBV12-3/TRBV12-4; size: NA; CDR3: CASSFNLGYYEQYF; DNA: TGTGCCAGCAGTTTTAACCTGGGCTACTACGAGCAGTACTTC
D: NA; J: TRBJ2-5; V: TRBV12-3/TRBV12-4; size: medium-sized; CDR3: CASGIAEETQYF; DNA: TGTGCCAGCGGTATAGCAGAAGAGACCCAGTACTTC
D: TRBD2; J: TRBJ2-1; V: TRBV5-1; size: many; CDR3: CASSLVAGLPGNEQFF; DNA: TGCGCCAGCAGCTTGGTAGCGGGACTCCCCGGCAATGAGCAGTTCTTC
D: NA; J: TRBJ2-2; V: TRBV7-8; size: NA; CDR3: CASSSRPGRGGELFF; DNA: TGTGCCAGCAGCTCGCGTCCAGGGCGGGGCGGGGAGCTGTTTTTT
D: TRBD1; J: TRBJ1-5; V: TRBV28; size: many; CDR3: CASTTTGGQPQHF; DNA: TGTGCCAGCACCACGACAGGGGGTCAGCCCCAGCATTTT
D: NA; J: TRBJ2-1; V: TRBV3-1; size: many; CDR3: CASSQVPSSYNEQFF; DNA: TGTGCCAGCAGCCAAGTGCCTAGCTCCTACAATGAGCAGTTCTTC
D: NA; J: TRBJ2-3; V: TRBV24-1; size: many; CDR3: CATQGIADTQYF; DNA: TGTGCCACCCAGGGGATTGCAGATACGCAGTATTTT
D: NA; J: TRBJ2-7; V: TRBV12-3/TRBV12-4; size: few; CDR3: CASRWATYEQYF; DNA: TGTGCCAGCAGGTGGGCTACCTACGAGCAGTACTTC
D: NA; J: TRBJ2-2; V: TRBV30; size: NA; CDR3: CAWASAPRAGELFF; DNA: TGTGCCTGGGCTAGCGCTCCCAGGGCCGGGGAGCTGTTTTTT
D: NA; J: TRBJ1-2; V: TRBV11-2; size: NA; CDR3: CASSLIYMGTTNDGYTF; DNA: TGTGCCAGCAGCTTAATTTACATGGGGACAACAAATGATGGCTACACCTTC
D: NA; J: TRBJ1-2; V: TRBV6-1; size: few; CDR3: CASSGYFDYGYTF; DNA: TGTGCCAGCAGTGGGTATTTCGACTATGGCTACACCTTC
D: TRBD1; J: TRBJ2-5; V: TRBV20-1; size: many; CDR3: CSASRDSATQETQYF; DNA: TGCAGTGCTAGCAGGGACAGCGCGACCCAAGAGACCCAGTACTTC
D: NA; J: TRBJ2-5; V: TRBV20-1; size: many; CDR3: CSARRTSRPTQYF; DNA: TGCAGTGCTAGACGGACATCTAGACCTACCCAGTACTTC
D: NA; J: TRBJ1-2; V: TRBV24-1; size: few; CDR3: CATSDALNSGGYTF; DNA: TGTGCCACCAGTGACGCTTTAAATTCGGGTGGCTACACCTTC
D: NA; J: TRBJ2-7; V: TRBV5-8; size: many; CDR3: CASSLSSSYEQYF; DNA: TGTGCCAGCAGCCTCTCTTCTTCCTACGAGCAGTACTTC
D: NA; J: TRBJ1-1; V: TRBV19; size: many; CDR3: CASSIKVSNTEAFF; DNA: TGTGCCAGTAGTATAAAGGTATCAAACACTGAAGCTTTCTTT
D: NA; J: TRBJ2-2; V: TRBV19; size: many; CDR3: CASSMGLGNTGELFF; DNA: TGTGCCAGTAGTATGGGTTTGGGAAACACCGGGGAGCTGTTTTTT
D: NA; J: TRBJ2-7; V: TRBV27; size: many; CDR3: CASSRGGGTEQYF; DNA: TGTGCCAGCAGTAGGGGGGGAGGGACCGAGCAGTACTTC
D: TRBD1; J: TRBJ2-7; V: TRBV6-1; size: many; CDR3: CASSPTGFHEQYF; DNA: TGTGCCAGCAGCCCGACAGGGTTCCACGAGCAGTACTTC
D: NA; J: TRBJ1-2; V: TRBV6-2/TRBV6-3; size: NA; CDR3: CASRGIGVGYTF; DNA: TGTGCCAGCAGAGGGATAGGGGTTGGCTACACCTTC
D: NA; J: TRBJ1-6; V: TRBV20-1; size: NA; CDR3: CSARVRGIGSPLHF; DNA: TGCAGTGCTAGAGTAAGAGGTATAGGGTCACCCCTCCACTTT
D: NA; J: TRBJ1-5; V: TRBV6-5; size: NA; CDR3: CASSDSTESNQPQHF; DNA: TGTGCCAGCAGTGACTCGACAGAGAGCAATCAGCCCCAGCATTTT
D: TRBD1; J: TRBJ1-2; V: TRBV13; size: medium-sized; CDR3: CASSSGQGFYGYTF; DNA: TGTGCCAGCAGCTCCGGACAGGGCTTCTATGGCTACACCTTC
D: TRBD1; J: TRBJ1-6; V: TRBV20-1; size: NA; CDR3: CSAPTLDRGLDSPLHF; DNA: TGCAGTGCTCCCACATTGGACAGGGGGCTTGATTCACCCCTCCACTTT
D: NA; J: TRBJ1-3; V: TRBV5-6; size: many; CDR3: CASSLIQGPSGNTIYF; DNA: TGTGCCAGCAGCTTGATTCAGGGGCCGTCTGGAAACACCATATATTTT
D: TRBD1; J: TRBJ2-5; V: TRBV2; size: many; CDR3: CASSLFSTGVQETQYF; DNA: TGTGCCAGCAGTCTATTCTCGACAGGGGTCCAAGAGACCCAGTACTTC
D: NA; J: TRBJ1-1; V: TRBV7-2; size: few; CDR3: CASSLWTNTEAFF; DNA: TGTGCCAGCAGCTTATGGACGAACACTGAAGCTTTCTTT
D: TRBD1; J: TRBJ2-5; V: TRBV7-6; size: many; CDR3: CASSPQGQQETQYF; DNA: TGTGCCAGCAGCCCCCAGGGACAGCAAGAGACCCAGTACTTC
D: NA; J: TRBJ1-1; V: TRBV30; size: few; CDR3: CAWRATLVGTEAFF; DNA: TGTGCCTGGAGGGCAACCCTAGTGGGCACTGAAGCTTTCTTT
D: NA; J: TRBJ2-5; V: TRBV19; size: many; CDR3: CARSGTESQETQYF; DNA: TGTGCCAGATCCGGGACGGAGAGCCAAGAGACCCAGTACTTC
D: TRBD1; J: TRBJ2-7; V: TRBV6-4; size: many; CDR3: CASSVSGTGGHEQYF; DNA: TGTGCCAGCAGTGTCTCCGGGACAGGGGGACACGAGCAGTACTTC
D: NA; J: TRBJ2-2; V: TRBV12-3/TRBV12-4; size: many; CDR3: CASSTTRAGELFF; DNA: TGTGCCAGCAGCACAACTAGGGCCGGGGAGCTGTTTTTT
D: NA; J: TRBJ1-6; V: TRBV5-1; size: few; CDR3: CASSLDGTDSPLHF; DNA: TGCGCCAGCAGCTTGGACGGGACGGACTCACCCCTCCACTTT
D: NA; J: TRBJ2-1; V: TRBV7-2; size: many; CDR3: CASSFRVGEQFF; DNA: TGTGCCAGCAGCTTTCGGGTGGGTGAGCAGTTCTTC
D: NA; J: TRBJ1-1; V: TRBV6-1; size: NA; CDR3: CASVPGREMNTEAFF; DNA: TGTGCCAGCGTCCCGGGCCGGGAAATGAACACTGAAGCTTTCTTT
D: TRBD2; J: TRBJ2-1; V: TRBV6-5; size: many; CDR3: CASSYGRGGLCNEQFF; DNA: TGTGCCAGCAGTTATGGGCGGGGGGGCCTGTGCAATGAGCAGTTCTTC
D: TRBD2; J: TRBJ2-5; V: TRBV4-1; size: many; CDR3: CASSHLTSGRNIRETQYF; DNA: TGCGCCAGCAGCCACTTAACTAGCGGGAGAAATATCCGAGAGACCCAGTACTTC
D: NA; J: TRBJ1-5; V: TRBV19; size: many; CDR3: CASSMSRHQPQHF; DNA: TGTGCCAGTAGTATGTCAAGGCATCAGCCCCAGCATTTT
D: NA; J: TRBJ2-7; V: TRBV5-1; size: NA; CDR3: CASSLTGSHEQYF; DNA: TGCGCCAGCAGCTTAACAGGGTCCCACGAGCAGTACTTC
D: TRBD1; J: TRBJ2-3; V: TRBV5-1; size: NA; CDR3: CASSQGQRTDTQYF; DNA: TGCGCCAGCAGCCAGGGACAGCGCACAGATACGCAGTATTTT
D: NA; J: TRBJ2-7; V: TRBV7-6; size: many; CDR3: CASSIADPLGEQYF; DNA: TGTGCCAGCAGCATCGCCGACCCCCTGGGCGAGCAGTACTTC
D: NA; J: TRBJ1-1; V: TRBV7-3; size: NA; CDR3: CASGGRDTEAFF; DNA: TGTGCCAGCGGGGGCAGGGACACTGAAGCTTTCTTT
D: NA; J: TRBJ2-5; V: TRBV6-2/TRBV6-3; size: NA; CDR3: CASLRRSGKETQYF; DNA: TGTGCCAGCTTAAGAAGGAGCGGAAAAGAGACCCAGTACTTC
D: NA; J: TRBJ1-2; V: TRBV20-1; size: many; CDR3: CSAVSGGAEGYTF; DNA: TGCAGTGCTGTCAGTGGGGGCGCCGAGGGCTACACCTTC
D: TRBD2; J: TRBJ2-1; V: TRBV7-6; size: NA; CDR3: CASSILAGSNEQFF; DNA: TGTGCCAGCAGCATTCTAGCGGGCTCCAATGAGCAGTTCTTC
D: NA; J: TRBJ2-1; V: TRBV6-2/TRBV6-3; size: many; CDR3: CASSYGGAQERGEQFF; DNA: TGTGCCAGCAGTTACGGCGGGGCCCAGGAACGGGGTGAGCAGTTCTTC
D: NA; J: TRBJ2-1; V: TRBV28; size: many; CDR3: CASRAVSYNEQFF; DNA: TGTGCCAGCAGGGCGGTATCCTACAATGAGCAGTTCTTC